This is a list of T cell receptor beta chains from one sample in a study of vaccination and CD4 T cells after COVID-19. These receptors lack a known antigen. MiXCR, applied by TCRdb to the PCR reads, yields one record per CDR3 protein. Here the sample spans 8,500 to 13,000 distinct CDR3 sequences, about 45% being singletons. The sample taken for sequencing was CD4+ T cells from blood, cultured in vitro. The receptors come from a human donor who had recovered from COVID-19. Both conserved end residues are part of each CDR3. Each record gives: clone size, J gene, V gene, D gene, CDR3 protein, CDR3 DNA. D genes are given only for firm matches. Not all rows give a size; the values are once, few, many and, for expanded clones, a class.

abundance: few; j_gene: TRBJ1-2; v_gene: TRBV2; d_gene: NA; CDR3aa: CASSGGEYGYTF; CDR3nt: TGTGCCAGCAGTGGAGGTGAATATGGCTACACCTTC
abundance: NA; j_gene: TRBJ1-3; v_gene: TRBV7-9; d_gene: NA; CDR3aa: CASSLYYISGNTIYF; CDR3nt: TGTGCCAGCAGCTTATATTACATCTCTGGAAACACCATATATTTT
abundance: NA; j_gene: TRBJ2-3; v_gene: TRBV10-2; d_gene: NA; CDR3aa: CASSFTAQGNTQYF; CDR3nt: TGCGCCAGCAGTTTCACTGCCCAGGGGAATACGCAGTATTTT
abundance: few; j_gene: TRBJ2-3; v_gene: TRBV6-4; d_gene: NA; CDR3aa: CASSEEASGAPDTQYF; CDR3nt: TGTGCCAGCAGTGAAGAAGCGTCGGGGGCCCCAGATACGCAGTATTTT
abundance: NA; j_gene: TRBJ2-7; v_gene: TRBV25-1; d_gene: TRBD1; CDR3aa: CASTGTGYHEQYF; CDR3nt: TGTGCCAGCACCGGGACAGGGTACCACGAGCAGTACTTC
abundance: NA; j_gene: TRBJ1-2; v_gene: TRBV27; d_gene: NA; CDR3aa: CASSPSLTTRGGYGYTF; CDR3nt: TGTGCCAGCAGTCCCTCTCTAACCACCCGGGGGGGCTATGGCTACACCTTC
abundance: NA; j_gene: TRBJ2-5; v_gene: TRBV29-1; d_gene: NA; CDR3aa: CSVHSSEETQYF; CDR3nt: TGCAGCGTACATTCTAGCGAAGAGACCCAGTACTTC
abundance: once; j_gene: TRBJ1-2; v_gene: TRBV29-1; d_gene: TRBD1; CDR3aa: CSVADRGNYGYTF; CDR3nt: TGCAGCGTTGCGGACAGGGGAAACTATGGCTACACCTTC
abundance: NA; j_gene: TRBJ1-3; v_gene: TRBV6-1; d_gene: NA; CDR3aa: CASSGLISGNTIYF; CDR3nt: TGTGCCAGCAGTGGATTGATCTCTGGAAACACCATATATTTT
abundance: NA; j_gene: TRBJ2-7; v_gene: TRBV7-9; d_gene: NA; CDR3aa: CASSSGSSVPYEQYF; CDR3nt: TGTGCCAGCAGCTCCGGGTCGAGTGTCCCCTACGAGCAGTACTTC
abundance: NA; j_gene: TRBJ1-6; v_gene: TRBV11-2; d_gene: NA; CDR3aa: CASSLVGFGSYNSPLHF; CDR3nt: TGTGCCAGCAGCTTAGTTGGATTCGGCTCCTATAATTCACCCCTCCACTTT
abundance: few; j_gene: TRBJ1-1; v_gene: TRBV20-1; d_gene: TRBD1; CDR3aa: CSATRGRGTEAFF; CDR3nt: TGCAGTGCCACCAGGGGGCGCGGCACTGAAGCTTTCTTT
abundance: few; j_gene: TRBJ1-1; v_gene: TRBV27; d_gene: NA; CDR3aa: CASSLTGLNTEAFF; CDR3nt: TGTGCCAGCAGTTTAACAGGATTGAACACTGAAGCTTTCTTT
abundance: few; j_gene: TRBJ1-5; v_gene: TRBV6-8; d_gene: NA; CDR3aa: CASTLVRNRGNQPQHF; CDR3nt: TGTGCCAGCACCCTGGTCAGGAACAGGGGCAATCAGCCCCAGCATTTT
abundance: NA; j_gene: TRBJ1-2; v_gene: TRBV29-1; d_gene: NA; CDR3aa: CSVSGTDYGYTF; CDR3nt: TGCAGCGTTAGTGGGACGGACTATGGCTACACCTTC
abundance: NA; j_gene: TRBJ2-3; v_gene: TRBV9; d_gene: NA; CDR3aa: CASSGHTDTQYF; CDR3nt: TGTGCCAGCAGCGGACACACAGATACGCAGTATTTT
abundance: NA; j_gene: TRBJ1-5; v_gene: TRBV10-2; d_gene: TRBD1; CDR3aa: CASSAWTGGQPQHF; CDR3nt: TGCGCCAGCAGTGCTTGGACAGGGGGGCAGCCCCAGCATTTT
abundance: NA; j_gene: TRBJ2-7; v_gene: TRBV15; d_gene: NA; CDR3aa: CATSQEVSYEQYF; CDR3nt: TGTGCCACCAGCCAAGAGGTCTCCTACGAGCAGTACTTC
abundance: NA; j_gene: TRBJ1-6; v_gene: TRBV19; d_gene: TRBD1; CDR3aa: CAASGQYYNSPLHF; CDR3nt: TGTGCGGCCTCGGGACAGTACTATAATTCACCCCTCCACTTT
abundance: NA; j_gene: TRBJ1-2; v_gene: TRBV7-2; d_gene: TRBD1; CDR3aa: CASSFFTRGDGYTF; CDR3nt: TGTGCCAGCAGCTTCTTTACCAGGGGGGATGGCTACACCTTC
abundance: NA; j_gene: TRBJ2-3; v_gene: TRBV5-1; d_gene: NA; CDR3aa: CASSGRTSTDTQYF; CDR3nt: TGCGCCAGCAGTGGCAGGACAAGCACAGATACGCAGTATTTT
abundance: NA; j_gene: TRBJ1-2; v_gene: TRBV30; d_gene: NA; CDR3aa: CAWSVRGHAFFYGYTF; CDR3nt: TGTGCCTGGAGTGTACGGGGCCACGCTTTTTTCTATGGCTACACCTTC
abundance: NA; j_gene: TRBJ1-2; v_gene: TRBV30; d_gene: TRBD1; CDR3aa: CAWTRDRVLYGYTF; CDR3nt: TGTGCCTGGACCCGGGACAGGGTACTCTATGGCTACACCTTC
abundance: few; j_gene: TRBJ1-5; v_gene: TRBV2; d_gene: NA; CDR3aa: CASSAHPSNQPQHF; CDR3nt: TGTGCCAGCAGTGCGCATCCTAGCAATCAGCCCCAGCATTTT
abundance: few; j_gene: TRBJ2-7; v_gene: TRBV30; d_gene: NA; CDR3aa: CAWTKPGISSYEQYF; CDR3nt: TGTGCCTGGACTAAACCAGGGATCTCCTCCTACGAGCAGTACTTC
abundance: NA; j_gene: TRBJ2-1; v_gene: TRBV6-2/TRBV6-3; d_gene: NA; CDR3aa: CASSYWGVRDNEQFF; CDR3nt: TGTGCCAGCAGTTATTGGGGGGTTAGGGACAATGAGCAGTTCTTC
abundance: NA; j_gene: TRBJ2-3; v_gene: TRBV4-2; d_gene: NA; CDR3aa: CASSPSGGIGDTQYF; CDR3nt: TGTGCCAGCAGCCCCTCAGGCGGGATAGGAGATACGCAGTATTTT
abundance: once; j_gene: TRBJ1-6; v_gene: TRBV12-3/TRBV12-4; d_gene: NA; CDR3aa: CASTLGQVNSPLHF; CDR3nt: TGTGCCAGCACGCTGGGACAAGTAAATTCACCCCTCCACTTT
abundance: few; j_gene: TRBJ1-2; v_gene: TRBV6-1; d_gene: NA; CDR3aa: CASTLSPLYGYTF; CDR3nt: TGTGCCAGCACCTTGAGCCCCCTCTATGGCTACACCTTC
abundance: NA; j_gene: TRBJ2-3; v_gene: TRBV6-1; d_gene: TRBD2; CDR3aa: CASTAGLSTDTQYF; CDR3nt: TGTGCCAGCACCGCGGGACTAAGCACAGATACGCAGTATTTT
abundance: once; j_gene: TRBJ1-5; v_gene: TRBV10-2; d_gene: NA; CDR3aa: CASSEGWGTSNQPQHF; CDR3nt: TGCGCCAGCAGTGAGGGGTGGGGGACTAGCAATCAGCCCCAGCATTTT
abundance: NA; j_gene: TRBJ1-5; v_gene: TRBV19; d_gene: NA; CDR3aa: CASTFLGRDQPQHF; CDR3nt: TGTGCCAGTACCTTTCTTGGACGGGATCAGCCCCAGCATTTT